Listed below are T cell receptor beta chains from one sample, sequenced in a study of OX40 agonist ivuxolimab in advanced cancers. The protocol was immunoSEQ multiplex PCR, while the TCRdb copy is restricted to in-frame clones and leaves out a portion. The sample has some 58,000 clones; roughly 80% are singletons. The source material was CD4+ or CD8+ T cells sorted from blood, sampled in a trial of the OX40 agonist ivuxolimab. The receptor source for this set is an adult with an advanced solid tumor such as melanoma, head and neck, liver or kidney cancer. The CDR3 runs from the conserved cysteine through the conserved F or W. A D gene is named only where the DNA matches it firmly. Size is stated for part of the rows, as once, few or many counts, or as a class when the clone is expanded.

D gene: TRBD2
clone size: NA
V gene: TRBV5-1
J gene: TRBJ2-3
CDR3 protein: CASSLGLAGALTDTQYF
CDR3 DNA: TGCGCCAGCAGCTTGGGACTAGCGGGAGCCCTCACAGATACGCAGTATTTT

D gene: TRBD2
clone size: NA
V gene: TRBV11-2
J gene: TRBJ2-1
CDR3 protein: CASSLVVQRDREQFF
CDR3 DNA: TGTGCCAGCAGCTTAGTGGTCCAGCGGGATAGAGAGCAGTTCTTC

D gene: NA
clone size: NA
V gene: TRBV5-4
J gene: TRBJ1-1
CDR3 protein: CASSSRSTGYAAAFF
CDR3 DNA: TGTGCCAGCAGCTCGAGATCAACAGGGTATGCGGCTGCTTTCTTT

D gene: NA
clone size: NA
V gene: TRBV5-4
J gene: TRBJ1-4
CDR3 protein: CASALRRATNEKLFF
CDR3 DNA: TGTGCCAGCGCCTTAAGGAGAGCAACTAATGAAAAACTGTTTTTT

D gene: TRBD1
clone size: NA
V gene: TRBV11-3
J gene: TRBJ2-1
CDR3 protein: CASSAGTGGYNEQFF
CDR3 DNA: TGTGCCAGCAGCGCGGGGACAGGGGGCTACAATGAGCAGTTCTTC

D gene: NA
clone size: NA
V gene: TRBV5-6
J gene: TRBJ2-7
CDR3 protein: CASSFLSGRAVAEQYF
CDR3 DNA: TGTGCCAGCAGCTTCTTATCGGGACGGGCAGTTGCCGAGCAGTACTTC

D gene: NA
clone size: NA
V gene: TRBV7-2
J gene: TRBJ2-6
CDR3 protein: CASSLDRDSGANVLTF
CDR3 DNA: TGTGCCAGCAGCTTAGACCGGGACTCTGGGGCCAACGTCCTGACTTTC

D gene: NA
clone size: NA
V gene: TRBV5-1
J gene: TRBJ2-1
CDR3 protein: CASSLVGGRGYNEQFF
CDR3 DNA: TGCGCCAGCAGCTTGGTCGGGGGGCGAGGGTACAATGAGCAGTTCTTC

D gene: NA
clone size: NA
V gene: TRBV7-2
J gene: TRBJ1-5
CDR3 protein: CASSVQANGQPQHF
CDR3 DNA: TGTGCCAGCAGCGTACAGGCTAACGGTCAGCCCCAGCATTTT

D gene: TRBD2
clone size: NA
V gene: TRBV7-9
J gene: TRBJ2-7
CDR3 protein: CASSFGLAGGWSSYEQYF
CDR3 DNA: TGTGCCAGCAGCTTTGGACTAGCGGGAGGCTGGAGCTCCTACGAGCAGTACTTC

D gene: TRBD2
clone size: NA
V gene: TRBV9
J gene: TRBJ2-3
CDR3 protein: CASSARSSGIGDTQYF
CDR3 DNA: TGTGCCAGCAGCGCCAGGTCTAGCGGGATTGGAGATACGCAGTATTTT

D gene: NA
clone size: NA
V gene: TRBV6-1
J gene: TRBJ1-5
CDR3 protein: CASSEGRSQHF
CDR3 DNA: TGTGCCAGCAGTGAAGGTAGGTCCCAGCATTTT

D gene: NA
clone size: NA
V gene: TRBV10-2
J gene: TRBJ1-3
CDR3 protein: CASSVHGVASSGNTIYF
CDR3 DNA: TGCGCCAGCAGTGTTCATGGGGTCGCCAGCTCTGGAAACACCATATATTTT

D gene: TRBD2
clone size: NA
V gene: TRBV5-8
J gene: TRBJ2-1
CDR3 protein: CASSWLTSYSRLDNEQFF
CDR3 DNA: TGTGCCAGCAGCTGGCTGACTAGCTATTCTCGGCTAGACAATGAGCAGTTCTTC

D gene: NA
clone size: NA
V gene: TRBV4-1
J gene: TRBJ1-4
CDR3 protein: CASSQGIVVGPKWRLFF
CDR3 DNA: TGCGCCAGCAGCCAAGGAATAGTTGTGGGACCGAAGTGGAGACTGTTTTTT

D gene: NA
clone size: NA
V gene: TRBV18
J gene: TRBJ2-2
CDR3 protein: CASSPSPPGRELFF
CDR3 DNA: TGTGCCAGCTCACCATCTCCCCCGGGGAGGGAGCTGTTTTTT

D gene: TRBD2
clone size: NA
V gene: TRBV5-4
J gene: TRBJ2-1
CDR3 protein: CASSVERESGEQFF
CDR3 DNA: TGTGCCAGCAGCGTTGAGCGGGAGAGCGGTGAGCAGTTCTTC

D gene: NA
clone size: few
V gene: TRBV7-2
J gene: TRBJ1-2
CDR3 protein: CASSLQGRGYTF
CDR3 DNA: TGTGCCAGCAGCTTACAGGGTCGTGGCTACACCTTC

D gene: NA
clone size: NA
V gene: TRBV5-1
J gene: TRBJ2-1
CDR3 protein: CASSRIEGERNEQFF
CDR3 DNA: TGCGCCAGCAGCCGTATCGAAGGGGAACGCAATGAGCAGTTCTTC

D gene: TRBD2
clone size: medium-sized
V gene: TRBV4-2
J gene: TRBJ2-7
CDR3 protein: CASSQELAGDLYEQYF
CDR3 DNA: TGTGCCAGCAGCCAAGAACTAGCGGGAGATCTCTACGAGCAGTACTTC

D gene: TRBD2
clone size: NA
V gene: TRBV7-3
J gene: TRBJ2-1
CDR3 protein: CASSLSTSGIGNEQFF
CDR3 DNA: TGTGCCAGCAGCTTGTCGACTAGCGGGATAGGCAATGAGCAGTTCTTC

D gene: NA
clone size: NA
V gene: TRBV7-9
J gene: TRBJ1-3
CDR3 protein: CASSDRSSGNTIYF
CDR3 DNA: TGTGCCAGCAGCGATAGAAGCTCTGGAAACACCATATATTTT

D gene: NA
clone size: NA
V gene: TRBV5-1
J gene: TRBJ1-4
CDR3 protein: CASSAQGTNEKLFF
CDR3 DNA: TGCGCCAGCAGCGCGCAGGGCACTAATGAAAAACTGTTTTTT

D gene: NA
clone size: once
V gene: TRBV27
J gene: TRBJ1-2
CDR3 protein: CASSFLGGGTNYGYTF
CDR3 DNA: TGTGCCAGCAGTTTTCTCGGAGGGGGGACTAACTATGGCTACACCTTC

D gene: NA
clone size: NA
V gene: TRBV19
J gene: TRBJ1-4
CDR3 protein: CASRRADEKLFF
CDR3 DNA: TGTGCCAGTAGGAGGGCGGATGAAAAACTGTTTTTT

D gene: NA
clone size: NA
V gene: TRBV19
J gene: TRBJ2-5
CDR3 protein: CASARNGQETQYF
CDR3 DNA: TGTGCCAGCGCAAGGAACGGCCAAGAGACCCAGTACTTC

D gene: NA
clone size: NA
V gene: TRBV7-9
J gene: TRBJ1-5
CDR3 protein: CASSLRPGDQPQHF
CDR3 DNA: TGTGCCAGCAGCTTACGTCCCGGCGATCAGCCCCAGCATTTT